A single sample is the source of the 30 T cell receptor beta chains below, sequenced in a study of OX40 agonist ivuxolimab in advanced cancers. Sequenced by immunoSEQ multiplex PCR; TCRdb stores in-frame clones only, minus some. The sample has over 100,000 clones, 85% to 90% seen once. The material sequenced was CD4+ or CD8+ T cells sorted from blood, taken in a trial of the OX40 agonist ivuxolimab. Receptors were obtained from an adult with an advanced solid tumor such as melanoma, head and neck, liver or kidney cancer.

This clone was seen a single time. J is TRBJ2-1 and V is TRBV27; TRBD2 matches at 9 bases. V trimming: 2 bases; J trimming: 6 bases; junction bases outside the gene matches: 5. This CDR3 has 15 residues. In germline, CDR1 is MNHEY, CDR2 SMNVEV (reference sequence). CDR3 protein: CASSLRAGGFNEQFF. As DNA, the CDR3 is TGTGCCAGCAGTTTAAGGGCGGGGGGGTTCAATGAGCAGTTCTTC.

This rearrangement joins TRBV6-6 to TRBJ1-2; D is ambiguous. This CDR3 is 10 amino acids long. Germline-derived CDR1 and CDR2 are MNHNY and SVGAGI (reference sequence). Trimming took off 4 bases at V and 7 bases at J, with 4 bases between the two ends. CDR3 protein: CASSSSGYTF. As DNA, the CDR3 is TGTGCCAGCAGTTCAAGTGGCTACACCTTC.

The chain is built from TRBV30 and TRBJ2-6, with TRBD1 as a possible D gene (6 bases). This CDR3 has 19 amino acids. V was pared by 0 bases and J by 0 bases, with 18 bases between. Germline CDR1 is GTSNPN and CDR2 is SVGIG (reference sequence). The chain's CDR3 is CAWSVNLGTRFSGANVLTF. CDR3 nucleotide sequence: TGTGCCTGGAGTGTAAACCTCGGGACACGCTTCTCTGGGGCCAACGTCCTGACTTTC.

V gene TRBV21-1 combines with J gene TRBJ2-2; the D call of TRBD1 is as the table states it, not checked on the DNA. TRBV21-1 is a pseudogene. This CDR3 region has 13 residues. The chain's CDR3 is CASNQQGAGELFF. The CDR3 DNA sequence: TGTGCCAGCAACCAACAGGGGGCCGGGGAGCTGTTTTTT.

This clone was recorded only once. The V and J genes are TRBV9 and TRBJ2-3, with TRBD1 matching over 9 bases. This CDR3 region has 15 residues. V shed 4 bases and J 5 bases; nucleotides not matched to a gene: 8. Germline lookup yields CDR1 SGDLS and CDR2 YYNGEE. This CDR3 is CASSPPGQGGDTQYF. DNA of the CDR3: TGTGCCAGCAGCCCTCCGGGACAGGGTGGAGATACGCAGTATTTT.

The rearrangement joins TRBV18 to TRBJ1-6; D gene ambiguous. Looked up from germline, CDR1 is KGHSH and CDR2 is LQKENI. There are 15 residues in the CDR3. Trimming shortened V by 2 bases and J by 5 bases, and 10 bases separated the two germline ends. This CDR3 reads CASSPGRGDNSPLHF. CDR3 DNA: TGTGCCAGCTCACCAGGGAGAGGAGATAATTCACCCCTCCACTTT.

This sequence joins TRBV9 and TRBJ2-3, with a weak D call TRBD1 (6 bases). The CDR3 has 12 residues. Germline CDR1 SGDLS, CDR2 YYNGEE. V was shortened by 3 bases and J by 5 bases, with 7 bases between the two germline ends. CDR3 sequence reads: CASSEQGDTQYF. CDR3 nucleotide sequence: TGTGCCAGCAGCGAACAGGGAGATACGCAGTATTTT.

CDR3 coding DNA: TGCGCCAGCAGCCAAGGCAGCCCAAGCTCCTACAATGAGCAGTTCTTC. Its protein is CASSQGSPSSYNEQFF. V usage is TRBV4-1 and J usage is TRBJ2-1; no definite D call. Germline CDR1 is MGHRA and CDR2 is YSYEKL. The CDR3 length is 16 residues. V gave up 1 base and J gave up 0 bases, with 10 bases separating them.

This clone has only one observation. The V call is TRBV30, the J call TRBJ2-1; 9 bases align to TRBD1. There are 16 residues in the CDR3. V lost 2 bases to trimming and J lost 8 bases; unmatched junction nucleotides: 13. Germline V gene lookup returns CDR1 GTSNPN and CDR2 SVGIG (reference sequence). The CDR3 coding sequence is TGTGCCTGGAGTTCTTCCGGGACAGGGATTTTCGATGAGCAGTTCTTC. Protein product: CAWSSSGTGIFDEQFF.

The count of this clone is one. The chain employs TRBV7-2 and TRBJ1-2; 8 nucleotides agree with TRBD1. With 0 bases clipped from V and 8 bases from J, the junction kept 2 bases outside the gene matches. In germline, CDR1 is SGHTA, CDR2 FQGNSA. The CDR3 is 13 residues long. This CDR3 reads CASSLAGTGGYTF. Here the CDR3 DNA reads TGTGCCAGCAGCTTAGCCGGGACAGGAGGCTACACCTTC.

CDR3 region: CASSSTTVAYNEQFF. The CDR3 DNA is TGTGCCAGCAGTTCCACGACAGTAGCCTACAATGAGCAGTTCTTC. The gene calls are TRBV6-6 and TRBJ2-1; tentative D call: TRBD1 (5 bases). V shed 4 bases and J shed 2 bases, with 12 bases lying between them. The CDR3 spans 15 residues. Germline assignment: CDR1 MNHNY and CDR2 SVGAGI (reference sequence).

CDR3 region: CASSLQGEAFF. CDR3 nucleotides: TGTGCCAGTAGTTTACAGGGTGAAGCTTTCTTT. The chain combines TRBV19 with TRBJ1-1, with a tentative D call TRBD1 (6 bases). Deletions cut 5 bases from V and 7 bases from J, with 8 bases between. The CDR3 extends over 11 amino acids. Germline V gene sequence: CDR1 LNHDA, CDR2 SQIVND (reference sequence).

CDR3 sequence (DNA): TGTGCCAGCAGCTTGGTGTCGACAGAGGGCTCCTACGAGCAGTACTTC. It specifies CASSLVSTEGSYEQYF. The chain joins TRBV7-2 to TRBJ2-7; D might be TRBD1 or TRBD2, each matching 5 bases. Trimming took off 3 bases at V and 0 bases at J, with 15 bases between the two ends. CDR1 is SGHTA, CDR2 FQGNSA, per germline. The CDR3 is 16 amino acids.

This chain uses TRBV28 with TRBJ2-3; TRBD1 matches 9 bases. The CDR3 loop spans 21 amino acids. Germline CDR1 reads MDHEN; CDR2 reads SYDVKM. V shed 2 bases, J shed 9 bases, and the junction held 27 bases outside the gene matches. The CDR3 DNA sequence: TGTGCCAGCAGTTTAGTACGGACTTACACCGGGACAGGGCTTTCACAAAGGACGCAGTATTTT. It specifies CASSLVRTYTGTGLSQRTQYF. The full variable domain, in which reference TRBV28 and TRBJ2-3 provide the parts outside the CDR3, is DVKVTQSSRYLVKRTGEKVFLECVQDMDHENMFWYRQDPGLGLRLIYFSYDVKMKEKGDIPEGYSVSREKKERFSLILESASTNQTSMYLCASSLVRTYTGTGLSQRTQYFGPGTRLTVL.

This sequence joins TRBV7-8 and TRBJ1-2, with 9 positions matching TRBD1. The CDR3 is made up of 15 amino acids. Germline V gene data show CDR1 as SGHVS and CDR2 as FQNEAQ. Unmatched junction bases numbered 11, after V lost 4 bases and J lost 8 bases. This chain's CDR3 is CASSSRDRARLGYTF. For the CDR3, the DNA is TGTGCCAGCAGCTCTCGGGACAGGGCCCGACTCGGCTACACCTTC. Based on the CDR3 plus reference TRBV7-8 and TRBJ1-2, the full variable domain is GAGVSQSPRYKVAKRGQDVALRCDPISGHVSLFWYQQALGQGPEFLTYFQNEAQLDKSGLPSDRFFAERPEGSVSTLKIQRTQQEDSAVYLCASSSRDRARLGYTFGSGTRLTVV.

The rearrangement uses TRBV19 and TRBJ2-4, with 8 bases aligning to TRBD2. CDR3 length: 17 residues. The V gene's germline CDR1 is LNHDA and CDR2 SQIVND (reference sequence). The J segment lost 7 bases and the V segment lost 4 bases, leaving 15 bases of the junction unmatched. The CDR3, as DNA: TGTGCCAGTAGTAGGGGTGGACGGGGACCGGGAGGGAACATTCAGTACTTC. As protein: CASSRGGRGPGGNIQYF.

V gene TRBV28 combines with J gene TRBJ2-1; 8 nucleotides line up with TRBD1. V trimming: 6 bases; J trimming: 10 bases; junction bases outside the gene matches: 14. The V gene's germline CDR1 is MDHEN and CDR2 SYDVKM. The CDR3 is 15 amino acids. DNA of the CDR3: TGTGCCAGCAGCTCACGAACTCCGACAGGGGTCGAGCAGTTCTTC. This codes for CASSSRTPTGVEQFF.

This clone occurred once. The V and J genes are TRBV7-9 and TRBJ2-7; the D gene could be TRBD1 or TRBD2 (5 bases each). Trimming took 3 bases from V and 2 from J, leaving 8 bases between them. The CDR3 is 13 residues long. CDR1 and CDR2 (germline): SEHNR, FQNEAQ (reference sequence). In DNA, the CDR3 is TGTGCCAGCAGCTTCGGGGACGCCTACGAGCAGTACTTC. This sequence encodes CASSFGDAYEQYF.

The chain uses TRBV5-6 and TRBJ1-1; D call uncertain. Trimming took 0 bases from V and 3 from J, leaving 9 bases between them. CDR3 size: 14 residues. The germline gives CDR1 SGHDT, CDR2 YYEEEE. The CDR3 nucleotides are TGTGCCAGCAGCTTGGTAGGGCTCTACACTGAAGCTTTCTTT. Translated, it gives CASSLVGLYTEAFF.

A few counts support this clone. V usage is TRBV5-5 and J usage is TRBJ1-6; 7 bases align to TRBD1. The length of the CDR3 is 14 residues. V trimming: 4 bases; J trimming: 10 bases; junction bases outside the gene matches: 8. In germline, CDR1 is SGHKS, CDR2 YYEKEE (reference sequence). This CDR3 is CASSKGAGASPLHF. Here the CDR3 DNA reads TGTGCCAGCAGCAAGGGGGCAGGGGCCTCACCCCTCCACTTT.

This clone was counted between two and nine times. The chain joins TRBV27 to TRBJ2-3; D is perhaps TRBD2 (6 bases). The CDR3 has 14 residues. The V gene's germline CDR1 is MNHEY and CDR2 SMNVEV (reference sequence). The V and J ends lost 5 bases and 2 bases respectively, with 11 bases between them. CDR3 in DNA: TGTGCCAGCAGTGGGGGACTCCCCACAGATACGCAGTATTTT. Its protein is CASSGGLPTDTQYF.

This clone occurred once. The sample carries other DNA sequences with the same CDR3. The genes are TRBV9 and TRBJ2-3, with a weak D call TRBD1 (6 bases). Trimming cost V 2 bases and J 6 bases, with 16 bases left between them. Germline V lookup: CDR1 SGDLS, CDR2 YYNGEE. This CDR3 is 15 amino acids long. The CDR3 reads CASSVRWGPGDTQYF. CDR3 nucleotides: TGTGCCAGCAGCGTCCGCTGGGGGCCGGGGGATACGCAGTATTTT. Full variable domain (rest looked up from reference TRBV9 and TRBJ2-3): DSGVTQTPKHLITATGQRVTLRCSPRSGDLSVYWYQQSLDQGLQFLIQYYNGEERAKGNILERFSAQQFPDLHSELNLSSLELGDSALYFCASSVRWGPGDTQYFGPGTRLTVL.

V gene TRBV30 combines with J gene TRBJ1-3; D remains ambiguous. This CDR3 has 13 residues. Germline lookup yields CDR1 GTSNPN and CDR2 SVGIG (reference sequence). V dropped 4 bases and J dropped 4 bases, with 11 bases sitting between them. The CDR3 region has the DNA TGTGCCTGGAAGACTACCCCGGGAAACACCATATATTTT. Translation gives CAWKTTPGNTIYF.

This chain links TRBV7-2 with TRBJ2-3; perhaps TRBD1 as D (5 bases). This CDR3 has 14 residues. The V gene's germline CDR1 is SGHTA and CDR2 FQGNSA. The V end lost 1 base, the J end lost 2 bases, and 7 bases lay between the germline ends. CDR3 amino acids: CASSLGQITDTQYF. The DNA of the CDR3 is TGTGCCAGCAGCTTAGGACAGATCACAGATACGCAGTATTTT.

This chain connects TRBV7-2 to TRBJ2-5; 11 positions agree with TRBD1. Germline V lookup: CDR1 SGHTA, CDR2 FQGNSA. There are 14 residues in the CDR3. V lost 5 bases, J lost 5 bases, and 4 bases stayed unmatched. The CDR3 region is CASSADRGRETQYF. For the CDR3, the DNA is TGTGCCAGCAGCGCGGACAGGGGGCGTGAGACCCAGTACTTC.

This sequence joins TRBV4-1 and TRBJ2-1; TRBD2 agrees at 7 bases. J gave up 12 bases and V 0 bases, and 11 bases lay outside the gene matches. There are 15 residues in the CDR3. The germline V gene has CDR1 MGHRA and CDR2 YSYEKL. DNA for the CDR3: TGCGCCAGCAGCCAAGACCTGGGGGGGAGCGGGCCGCAGTTCTTC. This sequence encodes CASSQDLGGSGPQFF.

The chain couples TRBV9 to TRBJ2-7, with 9 bases matching TRBD2. V lost 0 bases to trimming and J lost 0 bases; unmatched junction nucleotides: 4. The CDR3 loop spans 16 amino acids. From germline, CDR1 is SGDLS and CDR2 YYNGEE. The CDR3 DNA reads as TGTGCCAGCAGCGTAGCTGCGGGGGGGATCTCCTACGAGCAGTACTTC. Translation: CASSVAAGGISYEQYF.

The rearrangement links TRBV7-2 to TRBJ1-2; D not certain. V lost 3 bases and J lost 8, with 10 bases in between. Germline V gene sequence: CDR1 SGHTA, CDR2 FQGNSA. The CDR3 runs to 12 residues. For the CDR3, the DNA is TGTGCCAGCAGCTTCCAGACGGAAGGCTACACCTTC. Protein sequence: CASSFQTEGYTF.

The chain joins TRBV2 to TRBJ2-5, with D hard to call. V shed 11 bases and J shed 1 base, with 8 bases lying between them. The CDR3 is made up of 11 amino acids. Germline V CDR1 and CDR2: SNHLY, FYNNEI. CDR3: CAAGPQETQYF. In DNA, the CDR3 is TGTGCCGCCGGGCCCCAAGAGACCCAGTACTTC.

V usage is TRBV18 and J usage is TRBJ1-4, with 10 bases that match TRBD1. CDR1 is KGHSH and CDR2 is LQKENI in the germline V gene. The CDR3 extends over 21 amino acids. V trimming: 4 bases; J trimming: 2 bases; junction bases outside the gene matches: 19. This chain's CDR3 is CASSLAPPAGDRGSTNEKLFF. The CDR3 bases are TGTGCCAGCTCACTTGCCCCCCCGGCGGGGGACAGGGGTTCTACTAATGAAAAACTGTTTTTT.